Included here is one TCR beta chain sequence, with context. Its antigen remains unidentified. There are no base qualities to consult, and no much larger clone falls within one base. CDR1 and CDR2 are read off the germline V gene (reference sequence) as MNHEY and SMNVEV. There are 15 amino acids in the CDR3, from cysteine to phenylalanine inclusive. Only the CDR3 DNA stays, 45 bases, in frame from base 1. For this chain, trimming is 6 bases at the V end and 6 bases at the J end, and the number of junction bases without a gene match is 12. Whole blood was collected in K2EDTA tubes by collaborating institutions according to the institutions' own protocols. For TCRbeta analysis, collaborators shipped samples as frozen whole blood, isolated PBMCs, or DNA extracted from either of those sample types. The data were obtained in a study of blood T cell repertoires in COVID-19 (TCRdb year 2020). Describing the broader study: The collaborator samples originated in the United States, Italy and Spain and spanned the acute and convalescent phases of COVID-19. Subjects who had been exposed to COVID-19, were actively infected with it, or had recovered from it provided the deeply sampled blood TCRbeta repertoires that made up the dataset. The repertoires were released in a freely available public database intended as a resource for research on the immune response to SARS-CoV-2. The samples were drawn from the first 160 participants of the ongoing ImmuneRACE study and from some 1,300 subjects provided by 6 global collaborators. The prospective study material was composed of cDNA or gDNA derived from T cells, B-cell-depleted T cells, or PBMCs. Where available, HLA class I and class II types were obtained from metadata supplied by the sample provider rather than from assay-based typing. The sample metadata nearly always contained a de-identified subject ID, COVID-19 status, age in years and sex.

TCRbeta CDR3 regions were amplified from genomic DNA by means of the immunoSEQ Assay, a bias-controlled multiplex PCR. In the original analysis: The number of nucleated cells in each sample was estimated by amplification of reference gene primers within the assay. Sequence reads were collapsed and filtered to measure the absolute abundance of every unique TCRbeta CDR3 rearrangement. For each sample, productive Simpson clonality was calculated as the square root of Simpson's diversity index over productive rearrangements. TCRdb provides this immuneACCESS table in a form limited to in-frame rearrangements. Some clones are lacking; in checked studies, under half of them reflect an unresolved V gene, and why the rest are absent is not known. V and J calls and clone size follow that table, whereas D and trimming were derived from the DNA. Present in this sample are approximately 81,000 clones, almost 85% of which were seen just once. The leading ten clones occupy around 7.2% of the sample.

General study outcomes and caveats: Clinical and demographic metadata were provided uncurated, with the amount varying by source and participant.

Material for sequencing was peripheral blood. The chain was built from TRBV27 and TRBJ1-1, with 8 junctional bases fitting TRBD1. The clonotype originates from a human donor in a cohort sampled during active COVID-19. The CDR3 is CASRTTGGLGAEAFF. The nucleotide sequence is given as TGTGCCAGCAGAACAACAGGGGGACTGGGGGCTGAAGCTTTCTTT.